The next 27 T cell receptor beta chains were all read from a single sample in a study of blood T cells in healthy people across ages. Together with a sample-barcoded 5' primer, a J-beta primer mix was included in a second PCR lasting about 6 to 12 cycles. TCRdb processed the 5' RACE reads anew with MiXCR; each CDR3 protein has one entry. The sample carries about a million distinct CDR3 sequences, 35% to 40% recorded once. Input material: blood. The receptors derive from a man aged 18-30 years in good health.

The chain's CDR3 is CASSVALDRGLSGAFF. For the CDR3, the DNA is TGCGCCAGCAGCGTAGCCCTGGACAGGGGTTTATCGGGCGCTTTCTTT. The J gene is TRBJ1-1, the V gene TRBV5-1; 9 bases are shared with TRBD1. Losses at the gene ends were 4 bases for V and 11 bases for J; bases not matched to a gene: 18. Germline V gene data show CDR1 as SGHRS and CDR2 as YFSETQ. The CDR3 sequence is 16 residues long. The full variable domain, with the rest looked up from reference TRBV5-1 and TRBJ1-1, is KAGVTQTPRYLIKTRGQQVTLSCSPISGHRSVSWYQQTPGQGLQFLFEYFSETQRNKGNFPGRFSGRQFSNSRSEMNVSTLELGDSALYLCASSVALDRGLSGAFFGQGTRLTVV.

This clonotype was observed a few times. The rearrangement joins TRBV10-3 to TRBJ2-3; 9 bases are shared with TRBD2. V trimming: 0 bases; J trimming: 11 bases; junction bases outside the gene matches: 33. Germline CDR1 is ENHRY and CDR2 is SYGVKD. The CDR3 runs to 23 residues. CDR3 loop: CAISESRRGGLRFPNNTRGMQYF. As DNA, the CDR3 is TGTGCCATCAGTGAGTCGAGGCGGGGGGGCCTCCGTTTCCCAAACAATACGCGGGGGATGCAGTATTTT.

The V and J genes are TRBV28 and TRBJ2-5; 7 nucleotides line up with TRBD2. The junction had 2 bases not matched to a gene; V was cut back by 8 bases and J by 2 bases. The CDR3 is made up of 12 amino acids. Germline V gene sequence: CDR1 MDHEN, CDR2 SYDVKM. CDR3 coding DNA: TGTGCCAGCCACGGGGGGCAAGAGACCCAGTACTTC. Residues: CASHGGQETQYF.

There are a few counts of this clonotype. This chain uses TRBV5-1 with TRBJ2-5; TRBD2 aligns across 9 bases. After removal of 0 bases from V and 1 base from J, the junction contained 4 bases not matched to a gene. This CDR3 contains 16 residues. Per the germline V gene, CDR1 is SGHRS and CDR2 is YFSETQ. As DNA, the CDR3 is TGCGCCAGCAGCTTGGGGACTAGCGCCACCCAAGAGACCCAGTACTTC. Translation gives CASSLGTSATQETQYF.

The chain links TRBV2 to TRBJ2-7; 7 positions agree with TRBD2. The CDR3 has 13 residues. Trimming cost V 7 bases and J 2 bases; bases outside gene matches: 5. Germline V gene sequence: CDR1 SNHLY, CDR2 FYNNEI. CDR3 in DNA: TGTGCCAGCACTGCCGGGACTACCTACGAGCAGTACTTC. It yields the protein CASTAGTTYEQYF.

This clonotype has only a few counts. The rearrangement uses TRBV9 and TRBJ1-1; unclear D gene. Germline CDR1 is SGDLS and CDR2 is YYNGEE. CDR3 length equals 17 residues. V gave up 0 bases and J gave up 2 bases, with 17 bases separating them. In DNA, the CDR3 is TGTGCCAGCAGCGTAGGGGTTTTCGGAAAGGATAACACTGAAGCTTTCTTT. Translated: CASSVGVFGKDNTEAFF.

The chain links TRBV12-3 or TRBV12-4 to TRBJ2-1; 9 bases are shared with TRBD1. The V segment lost 6 bases and the J segment 4 bases; nucleotides outside the gene matches: 7. CDR3 length: 15 amino acids. Here the CDR3 reads CASRLGQGYYNEQFF. The CDR3 DNA sequence: TGTGCCAGCAGGCTTGGACAGGGGTATTACAATGAGCAGTTCTTC.

Worth noting for this clonotype: Since a much larger clone is just one base distant, this may be a read error. V usage is TRBV5-6 and J usage is TRBJ1-2; no definite D call. The germline V gene has CDR1 SGHDT and CDR2 YYEEEE. CDR3 length: 17 amino acids. CDR3 DNA: TGTGCCAACAGCTTGTTTCTCCCGAACCCGGACGACTATGGCTACACCTTC. This gives the protein CANSLFLPNPDDYGYTF. Together with reference TRBV5-6 and TRBJ1-2, the CDR3 gives the full variable domain: DAGVTQSPTHLIKTRGQQVTLRCSPKSGHDTVSWYQQALGQGPQFIFQYYEEEERQRGNFPDRFSGHQFPNYSSELNVNALLLGDSALYLCANSLFLPNPDDYGYTFGSGTRLTVV.

In its sample, this clonotype was seen a few times. The rearrangement links TRBV7-9 to TRBJ1-5; D remains unclear. The V gene lost 5 bases and the J gene lost 1 base, with 12 bases spanning the gap. This CDR3 has 15 residues. Per the germline V gene, CDR1 is SEHNR and CDR2 is FQNEAQ (reference sequence). The DNA of the CDR3 is TGTGCCAGCAGCCACGGCCGCGGGAGCAATCAGCCCCAGCATTTT. This gives the protein CASSHGRGSNQPQHF.

There are a few counts of this clonotype. This sequence joins TRBV7-2 and TRBJ2-3, with D perhaps TRBD2 (6 bases). The CDR3 has 16 residues. Germline lookup yields CDR1 SGHTA and CDR2 FQGNSA. Between the trimmed V and J ends, which lost 5 bases and 0 bases, there was a span of 15 bases. The DNA for the CDR3 is TGTGCCAGCAGCCCGGAGGGTATCTGGAGCACAGATACGCAGTATTTT. Its translation is CASSPEGIWSTDTQYF.

Many counts were recorded for this clonotype. The J gene is TRBJ2-7, the V gene TRBV27, with D hard to call. Germline CDR1 MNHEY, CDR2 SMNVEV (reference sequence). V lost 3 bases and J lost 2, with 14 bases in between. The CDR3 extends over 15 amino acids. The CDR3 region is CASSFVRPRTYEQYF. The CDR3 nucleotides are TGTGCCAGCAGTTTCGTTCGCCCCAGGACCTACGAGCAGTACTTC.

This clonotype was seen only a few times. The genes are TRBV20-1 and TRBJ1-3; TRBD1 might be the D (5 bases). V lost 5 bases and J lost 8, with 7 bases in between. From germline, CDR1 is DFQATT and CDR2 SNEGSKA (reference sequence). The CDR3 is 10 residues long. This CDR3 is CSALGDTIYF. The CDR3 coding sequence is TGCAGTGCTCTGGGGGACACCATATATTTT.

This clonotype was detected only a few times. For the CDR3, the DNA is TGTGCCAGCAGCTCAGACCGTTACACAGATACGCAGTATTTT. The encoded protein is CASSSDRYTDTQYF. The V call is TRBV7-3, the J call TRBJ2-3, with no clear D. Germline V gives CDR1 SGHTA, CDR2 FQGTGA. The CDR3 totals 14 residues. Trimming pared 4 bases from V and 2 bases from J, leaving 10 bases between.

V gene TRBV29-1 combines with J gene TRBJ1-4, with TRBD1 matching 7 bases. V lost 3 bases and J lost 5; bases outside the gene matches: 3. Germline V lookup: CDR1 SQVTM, CDR2 ANQGSEA. The CDR3 spans 13 residues. In nucleotides, the CDR3 is TGCAGCGTTGAGGGACAGAGAAATGAAAAACTGTTTTTT. As protein: CSVEGQRNEKLFF. The whole variable domain, filled in from reference TRBV29-1 and TRBJ1-4, reads SAVISQKPSRDICQRGTSLTIQCQVDSQVTMMFWYRQQPGQSLTLIATANQGSEATYESGFVIDKFPISRPNLTFSTLTVSNMSPEDSSIYLCSVEGQRNEKLFFGSGTQLSVL.

The V gene is TRBV5-6, the J gene TRBJ2-3; D remains ambiguous. Germline CDR1 reads SGHDT; CDR2 reads YYEEEE. Trimming shortened V by 0 bases and J by 5 bases, and 10 bases separated the two germline ends. The CDR3 is 14 amino acids. The CDR3 loop is CASSLDGSEDTQYF. In DNA form, the CDR3 reads TGTGCCAGCAGCTTGGACGGGTCAGAAGATACGCAGTATTTT.

This chain uses TRBV20-1 with TRBJ2-1; tentative D call: TRBD2 (6 bases). The germline V gene encodes CDR1 DFQATT and CDR2 SNEGSKA (reference sequence). The CDR3 is made up of 16 amino acids. V was trimmed by 2 bases and J by 3 bases, leaving 17 bases between them. The CDR3 loop reads CSARPLTGEIYNEQFF. The CDR3, as DNA: TGCAGTGCTAGACCCCTAACGGGGGAGATCTACAATGAGCAGTTCTTC.

The CDR3 nucleotides are TGTGCCAGCAGCGGACAGGTTTGGAACACTGAAGCTTTCTTT. This gives the protein CASSGQVWNTEAFF. The chain joins TRBV12-3 or TRBV12-4 to TRBJ1-1, with TRBD1 matching 7 bases. V lost 6 bases and J lost 1; bases outside the gene matches: 5. The CDR3 runs to 14 residues.

The chain joins TRBV7-2 to TRBJ1-5; 11 bases match TRBD1. The CDR3 extends over 16 amino acids. Germline CDR1 and CDR2: SGHTA and FQGNSA. Trimming cost V 2 bases and J 7 bases; bases outside gene matches: 7. The CDR3 spells CASSLHGQGAGQPQHF. CDR3 DNA sequence: TGTGCCAGCAGCTTACATGGACAGGGGGCCGGGCAGCCCCAGCATTTT.

The chain uses TRBV10-3 and TRBJ2-2; no clear D. The V gene's germline CDR1 is ENHRY and CDR2 SYGVKD. Trimming shortened V by 2 bases and J by 6 bases, and 1 base separated the two germline ends. This CDR3 region has 11 residues. Written as DNA, the CDR3 is TGTGCCATCAGTGAGCCCGGGGAGCTGTTTTTT. It specifies CAISEPGELFF.

The rearrangement uses TRBV10-3 and TRBJ2-2, with 8 bases fitting TRBD1. The CDR3 is 17 residues long. Germline assignment: CDR1 ENHRY and CDR2 SYGVKD. The J segment lost 9 bases and the V segment lost 0 bases, leaving 12 bases of the junction unmatched. CDR3 coding DNA: TGTGCCATCAGTGAGTCAACTCGGACAGGGATAACCAGGGAGCTGTTTTTT. This encodes CAISESTRTGITRELFF.

Comments on this clonotype: The junction does not match germline at one end; this may be a read error. The chain uses TRBV7-9 and TRBJ1-2; 11 positions agree with TRBD1. The CDR3 loop spans 16 amino acids. In germline, CDR1 is SEHNR, CDR2 FQNEAQ (reference sequence). The CDR3 nucleotides read TGTACCAGCAGCTTAAACCGGGACAGGGGGGACTATGGCTACACCTTC. It specifies CTSSLNRDRGDYGYTF.

V and J are TRBV7-9 and TRBJ1-2; D gene uncertain. Per germline, CDR1 SEHNR and CDR2 FQNEAQ (reference sequence). This CDR3 has 14 residues. The V end lost 2 bases, the J end lost 2 bases, and 9 bases lay between the germline ends. CDR3 coding DNA: TGTGCCAGCAGCTTATCTCGGGTGAACTATGGCTACACCTTC. It translates to CASSLSRVNYGYTF.

This rearrangement joins TRBV28 to TRBJ1-1; D not certain. CDR1 and CDR2 (germline): MDHEN, SYDVKM. The CDR3 runs 12 residues. Trimming took off 9 bases at V and 4 bases at J, with 12 bases between the two ends. The CDR3 region is CASAMGGTEAFF. CDR3 nucleotides: TGTGCCAGTGCCATGGGCGGCACTGAAGCTTTCTTT.

The chain recombines TRBV9 with TRBJ2-7; D unresolved. With 0 bases removed from V and 2 bases from J, the gap between germline ends came to 9 bases. Germline CDR1 is SGDLS and CDR2 is YYNGEE. The CDR3 runs 14 residues. Written as DNA, the CDR3 is TGTGCCAGCAGCGTAGGGGCAGCTCCCTACGAGCAGTACTTC. Protein sequence: CASSVGAAPYEQYF.

This clonotype has more than one count but fewer than ten. The rearrangement links TRBV6-2 or TRBV6-3 to TRBJ2-3; perhaps TRBD2 as D (5 bases). The CDR3 is made up of 12 amino acids. The V gene lost 8 bases and the J gene lost 2 bases, with 8 bases spanning the gap. Looked up from germline, CDR1 is MNHEY and CDR2 is SVGEGT. The CDR3 DNA reads as TGTGCCAGCGGACTGACCACAGATACGCAGTATTTT. It specifies CASGLTTDTQYF.

This clonotype was observed a handful of times. This chain joins TRBV29-1 and TRBJ1-1, with TRBD1 identical over 12 bases. Germline V gives CDR1 SQVTM, CDR2 ANQGSEA. V was pared by 8 bases and J by 2 bases, with 3 bases of the junction left unmatched. This CDR3 is 13 amino acids long. The CDR3 DNA sequence: TGCAGCACAGGGACAGGGGGCAACACTGAAGCTTTCTTT. It translates to CSTGTGGNTEAFF.

V and J are TRBV7-9 and TRBJ2-5; 7 bases line up with TRBD2. The J call may be faulty, since TRBJ2-7 better matches the DNA end. Germline V gene lookup returns CDR1 SEHNR and CDR2 FQNEAQ (reference sequence). The CDR3 covers 14 residues. Written as DNA, the CDR3 is TGTGCCAGCAGCTTGGGGACTAAGGGTTACGAGCAGTACTTC. Translated: CASSLGTKGYEQYF.